These T cell receptor beta chains were read from a single sample in a study of shared clonotypes between healthy human individuals. The protocol was immunoSEQ multiplex PCR, while the TCRdb copy is restricted to in-frame clones and leaves out a portion. The profile covers 2 million to 3 million clones, with roughly 93% appearing a single time and about 0.38% taken by the ten largest. Source material: naive CD4+ T cells from PBMCs. These receptors were taken from a man younger than 30 in good health. Some clones in this sample may be carry-over from other donors' samples. Both conserved end residues are part of each CDR3. Each record gives: J gene, D gene, V gene, clone size, CDR3 protein, CDR3 DNA. The D gene is left open where the match is weak. Expanded clones get a size class; other rows say once, few or many, or leave the size out.

j_gene: TRBJ2-1
d_gene: .
v_gene: TRBV9
abundance: .
CDR3aa: CASSPRDLPHEQFF
CDR3nt: TGTGCCAGCAGCCCCAGGGACCTACCGCATGAGCAGTTCTTC

j_gene: TRBJ2-1
d_gene: .
v_gene: TRBV15
abundance: .
CDR3aa: CATSGLRVLFYNEQFF
CDR3nt: TGTGCCACCAGCGGGTTACGAGTTTTATTCTACAATGAGCAGTTCTTC

j_gene: TRBJ2-2
d_gene: .
v_gene: TRBV7-3
abundance: .
CDR3aa: CASSFGSGELFF
CDR3nt: TGTGCCAGCAGCTTCGGGTCCGGGGAGCTGTTTTTT

j_gene: TRBJ1-4
d_gene: .
v_gene: TRBV7-2
abundance: .
CDR3aa: CASSLRAGGLGTNEKLFF
CDR3nt: TGTGCCAGCAGCCTTAGGGCGGGGGGGCTAGGGACTAATGAAAAACTGTTTTTT

j_gene: TRBJ1-6
d_gene: .
v_gene: TRBV14
abundance: .
CDR3aa: CASSQTAYNSPLHF
CDR3nt: TGTGCCAGCAGCCAGACAGCTTATAATTCACCCCTCCACTTT

j_gene: TRBJ1-3
d_gene: .
v_gene: TRBV6-5
abundance: .
CDR3aa: CASGEVGSGNTIYF
CDR3nt: TGTGCCAGCGGGGAAGTTGGCTCTGGAAACACCATATATTTT

j_gene: TRBJ2-1
d_gene: TRBD2
v_gene: TRBV5-1
abundance: .
CDR3aa: CASSLAWGLASCDEQFF
CDR3nt: TGCGCCAGCAGCTTGGCCTGGGGACTAGCATCTTGCGATGAGCAGTTCTTC

j_gene: TRBJ2-7
d_gene: .
v_gene: TRBV5-4
abundance: .
CDR3aa: CASSSTNREGYEQYF
CDR3nt: TGTGCCAGCAGCTCGACTAACAGGGAGGGCTACGAGCAGTACTTC

j_gene: TRBJ2-2
d_gene: TRBD1
v_gene: TRBV7-9
abundance: .
CDR3aa: CASSLVSNRGDTGELFF
CDR3nt: TGTGCCAGCAGCTTAGTCTCCAACAGGGGGGATACCGGGGAGCTGTTTTTT

j_gene: TRBJ2-5
d_gene: .
v_gene: TRBV5-1
abundance: .
CDR3aa: CASSGPGQKETQYF
CDR3nt: TGCGCCAGCAGCGGACCGGGTCAGAAAGAGACCCAGTACTTC

j_gene: TRBJ1-3
d_gene: TRBD1
v_gene: TRBV11-2
abundance: .
CDR3aa: CASSLVGTGGGNTIYF
CDR3nt: TGTGCCAGCAGCTTAGTTGGTACAGGGGGCGGAAACACCATATATTTT

j_gene: TRBJ1-2
d_gene: .
v_gene: TRBV6-6
abundance: .
CDR3aa: CASSYSTGGLMGYTF
CDR3nt: TGTGCCAGCAGTTACTCGACGGGCGGTTTGATGGGCTACACCTTC

j_gene: TRBJ1-1
d_gene: .
v_gene: TRBV5-1
abundance: .
CDR3aa: CASSLGGQNTEAFF
CDR3nt: TGCGCCAGCAGCTTAGGAGGGCAGAACACTGAAGCTTTCTTT

j_gene: TRBJ2-1
d_gene: TRBD2
v_gene: TRBV27
abundance: .
CDR3aa: CASAGLAGRIEQFF
CDR3nt: TGTGCCAGCGCGGGACTAGCGGGAAGGATTGAGCAGTTCTTC

j_gene: TRBJ2-5
d_gene: TRBD2
v_gene: TRBV7-9
abundance: .
CDR3aa: CASSFPGTSGTKETQYF
CDR3nt: TGTGCCAGCAGCTTTCCCGGGACTAGCGGGACCAAAGAGACCCAGTACTTC

j_gene: TRBJ2-1
d_gene: TRBD2
v_gene: TRBV5-4
abundance: once
CDR3aa: CASSPGGGEYNEQFF
CDR3nt: TGTGCCAGCAGCCCGGGCGGGGGGGAATACAATGAGCAGTTCTTC

j_gene: TRBJ2-7
d_gene: .
v_gene: TRBV10-1
abundance: .
CDR3aa: CASSANRAPYEQYF
CDR3nt: TGCGCCAGCAGTGCGAACAGGGCCCCCTACGAGCAGTACTTC

j_gene: TRBJ2-1
d_gene: TRBD2
v_gene: TRBV6-5
abundance: .
CDR3aa: CASSSSLAANNEQFF
CDR3nt: TGTGCCAGCAGTTCTAGTCTAGCGGCAAACAATGAGCAGTTCTTC

j_gene: TRBJ2-5
d_gene: .
v_gene: TRBV28
abundance: .
CDR3aa: CASIGGQETQYF
CDR3nt: TGTGCCAGCATCGGCGGCCAAGAGACCCAGTACTTC

j_gene: TRBJ1-5
d_gene: TRBD1
v_gene: TRBV7-9
abundance: few
CDR3aa: CASSFGTGGQPQHF
CDR3nt: TGTGCCAGCAGCTTTGGGACAGGAGGTCAGCCCCAGCATTTT

j_gene: TRBJ2-7
d_gene: TRBD1
v_gene: TRBV5-4
abundance: .
CDR3aa: CASSSQGVLSYEQYF
CDR3nt: TGTGCCAGCAGCTCCCAGGGGGTCCTTTCCTACGAGCAGTACTTC

j_gene: TRBJ2-7
d_gene: .
v_gene: TRBV5-6
abundance: .
CDR3aa: CASTGAEYEQYF
CDR3nt: TGTGCCAGCACCGGTGCGGAGTACGAGCAGTACTTC

j_gene: TRBJ2-4
d_gene: TRBD2
v_gene: TRBV30
abundance: .
CDR3aa: CAWSIGGRVGDIQYF
CDR3nt: TGTGCCTGGAGCATTGGCGGGAGGGTGGGGGACATTCAGTACTTC

j_gene: TRBJ1-5
d_gene: .
v_gene: TRBV10-3
abundance: few
CDR3aa: CAISEGEGSNQPQHF
CDR3nt: TGTGCCATCAGTGAGGGTGAAGGTAGCAATCAGCCCCAGCATTTT

j_gene: TRBJ1-3
d_gene: TRBD1
v_gene: TRBV7-3
abundance: few
CDR3aa: CASSRTGGVSGNTIYF
CDR3nt: TGTGCCAGCAGCCGGACAGGAGGAGTTTCTGGAAACACCATATATTTT

j_gene: TRBJ1-1
d_gene: .
v_gene: TRBV7-9
abundance: .
CDR3aa: CASSKRGNTEAFF
CDR3nt: TGTGCCAGCAGCAAAAGGGGGAACACTGAAGCTTTCTTT

j_gene: TRBJ2-7
d_gene: TRBD2
v_gene: TRBV2
abundance: .
CDR3aa: CASRTGGGSSYEQYF
CDR3nt: TGTGCCAGCAGAACCGGCGGGGGAAGCTCCTACGAGCAGTACTTC

j_gene: TRBJ2-1
d_gene: TRBD1
v_gene: TRBV5-4
abundance: .
CDR3aa: CASSLMATGGYNEQFF
CDR3nt: TGTGCCAGCAGCTTAATGGCGACAGGGGGGTACAATGAGCAGTTCTTC

j_gene: TRBJ2-3
d_gene: .
v_gene: TRBV30
abundance: .
CDR3aa: CAWSRGSTDTQYF
CDR3nt: TGTGCCTGGAGCCGCGGGAGCACAGATACGCAGTATTTT

j_gene: TRBJ1-1
d_gene: TRBD1
v_gene: TRBV19
abundance: .
CDR3aa: CASRKGQGAATDTEAFF
CDR3nt: TGTGCCAGTAGGAAGGGACAGGGGGCGGCGACGGACACTGAAGCTTTCTTT

j_gene: TRBJ1-3
d_gene: TRBD1
v_gene: TRBV28
abundance: .
CDR3aa: CASSLWDRNSGNTIYF
CDR3nt: TGTGCCAGCAGTTTGTGGGACAGGAATTCTGGAAACACCATATATTTT

j_gene: TRBJ2-7
d_gene: .
v_gene: TRBV7-2
abundance: .
CDR3aa: CASSLGNLYEQYF
CDR3nt: TGTGCCAGCAGCCTCGGGAACCTCTACGAGCAGTACTTC

j_gene: TRBJ2-7
d_gene: .
v_gene: TRBV5-4
abundance: few
CDR3aa: CASSQPSSYEQYF
CDR3nt: TGTGCCAGCAGCCAGCCGAGCTCCTACGAGCAGTACTTC

j_gene: TRBJ2-7
d_gene: .
v_gene: TRBV27
abundance: .
CDR3aa: CASSLGYSSYEQYF
CDR3nt: TGTGCCAGCAGTTTAGGGTACAGTTCCTACGAGCAGTACTTC